The sample holds a few counts of the clone carrying this T cell receptor beta chain. Its matching antigen is unknown. The V gene's germline CDR1 is SGHRS and CDR2 YFSETQ. The V segment lost 4 bases and the J segment 1 base; nucleotides outside the gene matches: 6. This CDR3 is built from 15 residues. This sample was included in a study of response to subunit inactivated influenza vaccine. General study findings and limits: Few additional T cells are recruited per seasonal influenza vaccination, authors suggested.

TCRdb used MiXCR to reprocess the RT-PCR reads, holding one entry per CDR3 protein. The sample has about 700,000 distinct CDR3 sequences, about a sixth seen once. The chain is built from TRBV5-1 and TRBJ2-3; 7 bases line up with TRBD2. Sequencing was performed on PBMCs from blood, taken roughly 12 days after vaccination. This TCR came from a man in his fifties or sixties who received an inactivated influenza vaccine. The CDR3 loop reads CASSTSERGTDTQYF. For the CDR3, the DNA is TGCGCCAGCAGCACTAGCGAAAGGGGCACAGATACGCAGTATTTT.